This TCR beta chain was recovered during a study of blood T cell repertoires in COVID-19. Across the study: T cells, B-cell-depleted T cells, or PBMCs provided the cDNA or gDNA that served as material.

The germline V and J ends were trimmed by 5 bases and 3 bases, with 17 bases remaining between them. CDR1 SGHVS and CDR2 FQNEAQ come from the germline V gene. CDR3 length: 15 amino acids. TCRdb keeps only in-frame clones here, not all; method: immunoSEQ multiplex PCR. This table has 200,000 to 250,000 clones, approximately 84% appearing once. The sequence was collected from a man in his forties or fifties who had recovered from COVID-19. The sample consisted of peripheral blood. The chain carries TRBV7-8 and TRBJ2-7; tentatively, D is TRBD2 (6 bases). CDR3 sequence: CASSVGLLGGYEQYF. In DNA form, the CDR3 reads TGTGCCAGCAGCGTGGGACTTCTGGGGGGCTACGAGCAGTACTTC.